Listed below are T cell receptor beta chains from one sample, sequenced in a study of cytomegalovirus exposure and HLA in healthy donors. Method: immunoSEQ multiplex PCR; TCRdb's copy keeps in-frame clones and lacks some. The sample is made up of 93,000 or so clones, and the top ten hold about 3.2% of it. Sample: PBMCs. The receptor source for this set is a man aged 35-49 years in good health and CMV-seronegative. CDR3s include the opening cysteine and the closing phenylalanine or tryptophan. A D gene is named only where the DNA matches it firmly.

length	V	J	D	CDR3	DNA
14	TRBV6-5	TRBJ1-5	NA	CASSYEVGNQPQHF	TGTGCCAGCAGTTACGAGGTCGGCAATCAGCCCCAGCATTTT
12	TRBV2	TRBJ1-2	NA	CATPEGSVGYTF	TGTGCCACTCCCGAGGGTTCAGTTGGCTACACCTTC
15	TRBV10-1	TRBJ2-2	NA	CASSSSSGDTGELFF	NA
16	TRBV19	TRBJ2-1	TRBD2	CASSLAGARWVNEQFF	TGTGCCAGTAGCTTAGCGGGGGCCCGATGGGTCAATGAGCAGTTCTTC
12	TRBV2	TRBJ1-4	NA	CASRAHGEKLFF	TGTGCCAGCAGAGCGCACGGGGAAAAACTGTTTTTT
15	TRBV6-6	TRBJ1-4	NA	CASSQVGNLNEKLFF	TGTGCCAGCAGTCAGGTTGGAAACCTTAATGAAAAACTGTTTTTT
15	TRBV28	TRBJ2-7	TRBD1	CASSLTGAVSYEQYF	TGTGCCAGCAGTCTTACAGGGGCGGTATCCTACGAGCAGTACTTC
15	TRBV4-3	TRBJ2-3	NA	CASSRDRLGTDTQYF	TGCGCCAGCAGCCGAGATCGCCTAGGCACAGATACGCAGTATTTT
13	TRBV27	TRBJ1-2	NA	CASSSGSYYGYTF	TGTGCCAGCAGCTCCGGGAGCTACTATGGCTACACCTTC
13	TRBV10-2	TRBJ1-1	TRBD1	CASRAGQAFEAFF	TGCGCCAGCAGGGCCGGACAGGCCTTTGAAGCTTTCTTT
16	TRBV5-1	TRBJ1-4	TRBD1	CASSPRMGTGDEKLFF	TGCGCCAGCAGCCCTAGAATGGGGACAGGGGATGAAAAACTGTTTTTT
11	TRBV5-6	TRBJ2-7	NA	CASSFRYEQYF	TGTGCCAGCAGCTTCCGGTACGAGCAGTACTTC
15	TRBV7-2	TRBJ2-3	TRBD1	CASSVRQGRTDTQYF	TGTGCCAGCAGCGTCAGACAGGGGAGGACAGATACGCAGTATTTT
13	TRBV13	TRBJ1-2	NA	CASSSQGNYGYTF	TGTGCCAGCAGCTCCCAGGGGAACTATGGCTACACCTTC
14	TRBV10-1	TRBJ2-7	NA	CASSGPGLSYEQYF	TGCGCCAGCAGTGGACCGGGACTCTCCTACGAGCAGTACTTC
15	TRBV19	TRBJ2-1	NA	CASTVQGLLGDEQFF	TGTGCCAGTACAGTTCAGGGACTCCTGGGGGATGAGCAGTTCTTC
17	TRBV5-1	TRBJ1-2	TRBD1	CASSQGQGLSISDGYTF	TGCGCCAGCAGCCAAGGACAGGGTTTATCTATCTCGGATGGCTACACCTTC
14	TRBV7-2	TRBJ1-5	NA	CASSPKAGDQPQHF	TGTGCCAGCAGCCCCAAGGCAGGGGATCAGCCCCAGCATTTT
13	TRBV29-1	TRBJ1-2	TRBD1	CSVDTGGDYGYTF	TGCAGCGTTGACACAGGGGGTGACTATGGCTACACCTTC
15	TRBV10-3	TRBJ2-7	TRBD2	CAISEPSGNSYEQYF	TGTGCCATCAGTGAACCTAGCGGGAATTCCTACGAGCAGTACTTC
11	TRBV18	TRBJ2-1	NA	CASSPLNEQFF	TGTGCCAGCTCACCGTTAAATGAGCAGTTCTTC
16	TRBV5-5	TRBJ2-7	TRBD2	CASSLVLAGAKYEQYF	TGTGCCAGCAGCTTGGTACTAGCGGGGGCGAAATACGAGCAGTACTTC
13	TRBV19	TRBJ2-1	TRBD2	CASSSVAGAEQFF	TGTGCCAGTAGTTCCGTAGCGGGAGCTGAGCAGTTCTTC
14	TRBV7-9	TRBJ2-3	TRBD2	CASSSAGGRDTQYF	TGTGCCAGCAGCTCCGCCGGGGGGAGGGATACGCAGTATTTT
16	TRBV27	TRBJ1-5	NA	CASILGPFRVHQPQHF	TGTGCCAGCATCCTTGGCCCTTTTCGTGTACATCAGCCCCAGCATTTT
14	TRBV27	TRBJ2-2	NA	CASSLAVVTGELFF	TGTGCCAGCAGTTTAGCAGTCGTCACCGGGGAGCTGTTTTTT
17	TRBV7-8	TRBJ2-2	NA	CASSLAQRQTNTGELFF	TGTGCCAGCAGCTTAGCGCAGCGGCAGACGAACACCGGGGAGCTGTTTTTT
13	TRBV10-3	TRBJ2-5	TRBD2	CAIRGGVQETQYF	TGTGCCATCAGGGGGGGGGTCCAAGAGACCCAGTACTTC
15	TRBV5-1	TRBJ1-3	TRBD1	CASSSTGTARNTIYF	TGCGCCAGCAGCTCCACCGGGACAGCCAGAAACACCATATATTTT
16	TRBV6-1	TRBJ2-7	TRBD1	CASSAARDRVSYEQYF	TGTGCCAGCAGTGCAGCCCGGGACAGGGTCTCCTACGAGCAGTACTTC
14	TRBV13	TRBJ2-7	NA	CASKSQGVTYEQYF	TGTGCCAGCAAATCTCAAGGGGTTACCTACGAGCAGTACTTC
13	TRBV11-2	TRBJ2-3	NA	CASSPRFTDTQYF	TGTGCCAGCAGCCCCCGGTTCACAGATACGCAGTATTTT
17	TRBV7-9	TRBJ2-3	TRBD2	CASRGLAGSTSTDTQYF	TGTGCCAGCCGGGGCCTAGCGGGGAGTACTAGCACAGATACGCAGTATTTT
17	TRBV9	TRBJ2-1	NA	CASSSGVSERGRDEQFF	TGTGCCAGCAGCTCAGGGGTCTCGGAACGAGGCCGGGATGAGCAGTTCTTC
14	TRBV5-1	TRBJ2-1	TRBD1	CASSWDSPYNEQFF	TGCGCCAGCAGTTGGGACAGCCCGTACAATGAGCAGTTCTTC
19	TRBV4-3	TRBJ2-1	TRBD2	CASSQELATSGSVWGEQFF	TGCGCCAGCAGCCAAGAACTCGCGACTAGCGGGAGCGTATGGGGTGAGCAGTTCTTC
14	TRBV9	TRBJ1-1	TRBD1	CASSGGQGGFFAFF	TGTGCCAGCAGCGGGGGACAGGGCGGCTTCTTTGCTTTCTTT
14	TRBV4-1	TRBJ1-1	NA	CASSQVGVNTEAFF	TGCGCCAGCAGCCAAGTAGGAGTGAACACTGAAGCTTTCTTT
15	TRBV14	TRBJ2-5	TRBD1	CASSQAQGAWETQYF	TGTGCCAGCAGCCAAGCACAGGGGGCTTGGGAGACCCAGTACTTC
14	TRBV2	TRBJ2-7	TRBD1	CASKGQGASYEQYF	TGTGCCAGCAAAGGACAGGGGGCCTCCTACGAGCAGTACTTC
15	TRBV7-7	TRBJ2-2	TRBD1	CASSPDRVNTGELFF	TGTGCCAGCAGCCCGGACAGGGTAAACACCGGGGAGCTGTTTTTT
13	TRBV19	TRBJ1-5	NA	CASRLDPAEPQHF	TGTGCCAGTAGACTAGACCCGGCAGAGCCCCAGCATTTT